This record covers a single T cell receptor (beta chain). Germline V gives CDR1 MNHEY, CDR2 SVGAGI. The CDR3 loop spans 15 amino acids. Trimming cost V 4 bases and J 4 bases; bases outside gene matches: 5. This sample was included in a study of radiation and T cells in renal cell carcinoma. Study-level information: Nephrectomy followed 15 Gy stereotactic body radiation by 4 weeks.

Sample time point: baseline pretreatment blood. Treatment meaning: 15 Gy SBRT to primary tumor, nephrectomy 4 weeks later. This renal cell carcinoma was of the clear cell type. Generated by immunoSEQ multiplex PCR, the TCRdb table keeps only in-frame clones and is missing some. The data hold approximately 150,000 clones, with less than 85% observed a single time. The V call is TRBV6-5, the J call TRBJ2-1; 9 bases are shared with TRBD2. The clonotype comes from a woman aged 45 to 65 with renal cell carcinoma. Sequencing used blood, obtained from a patient whose treatment included radiotherapy and nephrectomy. CDR3 sequence: CASSSTSGKYNEQFF. The DNA of the CDR3 is TGTGCCAGCAGTTCGACTAGCGGAAAATACAATGAGCAGTTCTTC.